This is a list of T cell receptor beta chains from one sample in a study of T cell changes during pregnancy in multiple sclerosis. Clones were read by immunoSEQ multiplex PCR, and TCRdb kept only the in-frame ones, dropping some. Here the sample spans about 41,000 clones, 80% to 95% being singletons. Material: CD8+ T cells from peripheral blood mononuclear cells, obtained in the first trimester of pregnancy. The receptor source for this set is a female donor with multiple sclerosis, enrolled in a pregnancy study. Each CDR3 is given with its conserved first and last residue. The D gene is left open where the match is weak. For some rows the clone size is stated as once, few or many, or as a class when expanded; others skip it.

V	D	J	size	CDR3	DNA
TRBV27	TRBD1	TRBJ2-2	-	CASSSIGTGTTGELFF	TGTGCCAGCAGTTCCATCGGGACAGGGACTACTGGGGAGCTGTTTTTT
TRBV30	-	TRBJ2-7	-	CAWSGVDNSYEQYF	TGTGCCTGGAGTGGGGTAGACAACTCCTACGAGCAGTACTTC
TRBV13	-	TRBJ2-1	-	CASSLGSAGLEQFF	TGTGCCAGCAGCTTAGGCAGCGCGGGCCTGGAGCAGTTCTTC
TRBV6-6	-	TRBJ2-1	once	CASSYAHTGYNEQFF	TGTGCCAGCAGTTACGCGCATACAGGGTACAATGAGCAGTTCTTC
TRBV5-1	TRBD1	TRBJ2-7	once	CASSSKGQGAYEQYF	TGCGCCAGCAGCTCGAAGGGTCAGGGGGCTTACGAGCAGTACTTC
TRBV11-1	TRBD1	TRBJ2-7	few	CASSDGQAFAYEQYF	TGTGCCAGCAGCGACGGACAGGCCTTTGCCTACGAGCAGTACTTC
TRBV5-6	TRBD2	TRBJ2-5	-	CASSSTWPAGETQYF	TGTGCCAGCAGCTCTACATGGCCAGCGGGGGAGACCCAGTACTTC
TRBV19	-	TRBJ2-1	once	CASSPQGLNEQFF	TGTGCCAGTAGCCCCCAGGGCCTAAATGAGCAGTTCTTC
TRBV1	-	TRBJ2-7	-	CTSSHLEATLSSEQYF	TGCACCAGCAGCCATCTGGAGGCAACATTATCCTCCGAGCAGTACTTC
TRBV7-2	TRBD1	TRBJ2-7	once	CASSVGTVAYEQYF	TGTGCCAGCAGCGTCGGGACAGTCGCCTACGAGCAGTACTTC
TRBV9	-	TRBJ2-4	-	CASSVGGIQYF	TGTGCCAGCAGCGTAGGAGGCATTCAGTACTTC
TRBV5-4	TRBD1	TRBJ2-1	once	CASRRTGGARYNEQFF	TGTGCCAGCAGACGGACAGGGGGCGCGAGGTACAATGAGCAGTTCTTC
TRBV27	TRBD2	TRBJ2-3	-	CASSLWLAGPDTQYF	TGTGCCAGCAGTTTATGGCTAGCGGGCCCAGATACGCAGTATTTT
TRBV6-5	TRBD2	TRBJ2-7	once	CASSYGTSGNEQYF	TGTGCCAGCAGCTACGGGACTAGCGGGAACGAGCAGTACTTC
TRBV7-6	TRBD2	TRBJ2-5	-	CASSAPTSGGPLGETQYF	TGTGCCAGCAGCGCACCGACTAGCGGGGGCCCCCTGGGAGAGACCCAGTACTTC
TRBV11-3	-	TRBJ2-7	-	CASSLEMGAGAYEQYF	TGTGCCAGCAGCTTAGAGATGGGGGCTGGGGCCTACGAGCAGTACTTC
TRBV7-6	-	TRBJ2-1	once	CASSSLLDIHNEQFF	TGTGCCAGCAGCTCCCTGCTGGACATTCACAATGAGCAGTTCTTC
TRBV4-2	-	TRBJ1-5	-	CASSQDPGYQPQHF	TGTGCCAGCAGCCAAGACCCAGGGTATCAGCCCCAGCATTTT
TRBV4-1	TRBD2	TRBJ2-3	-	CASSQGGGLAGDGGTDTQYF	TGCGCCAGCAGCCAAGGGGGGGGTCTAGCGGGGGACGGAGGGACTGATACGCAGTATTTT
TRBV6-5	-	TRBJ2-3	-	CASSQDRDTQYF	TGTGCCAGCAGTCAAGACAGGGATACGCAGTATTTT
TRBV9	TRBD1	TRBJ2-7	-	CASSADRGFYEQYF	TGTGCCAGCAGCGCCGACAGGGGGTTCTACGAGCAGTACTTC
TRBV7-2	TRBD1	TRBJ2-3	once	CASSLGQGTDTQYF	TGTGCCAGCAGCTTAGGACAGGGGACAGATACGCAGTATTTT
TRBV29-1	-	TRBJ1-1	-	CSVIHAEAFF	TGCAGCGTTATACACGCTGAAGCTTTCTTT
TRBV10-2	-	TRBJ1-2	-	CASSESRAGRAYGYTF	TGCGCCAGCAGTGAGTCAAGGGCAGGGAGGGCCTATGGCTACACCTTC
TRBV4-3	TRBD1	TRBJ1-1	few	CASSQDADRGNTEAFF	TGCGCCAGCAGCCAAGACGCCGACAGGGGAAACACTGAAGCTTTCTTT
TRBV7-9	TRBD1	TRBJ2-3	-	CASSPPDRDTDTQYF	TGTGCCAGCAGCCCGCCGGACAGGGACACAGATACGCAGTATTTT
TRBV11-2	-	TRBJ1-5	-	CASSLVPGHQPQHF	TGTGCCAGCAGCTTAGTACCAGGCCATCAGCCCCAGCATTTT